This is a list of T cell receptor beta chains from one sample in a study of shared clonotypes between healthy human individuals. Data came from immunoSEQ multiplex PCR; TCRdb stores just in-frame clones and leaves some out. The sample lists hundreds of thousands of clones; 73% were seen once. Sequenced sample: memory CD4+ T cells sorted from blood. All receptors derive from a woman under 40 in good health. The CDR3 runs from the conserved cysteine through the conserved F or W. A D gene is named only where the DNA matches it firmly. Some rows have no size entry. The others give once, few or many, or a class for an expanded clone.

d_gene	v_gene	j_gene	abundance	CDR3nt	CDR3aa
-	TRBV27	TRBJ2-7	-	TGTGCCAGCAGGCGGGGAGAGGCCCCCTACGAGCAGTACTTC	CASRRGEAPYEQYF
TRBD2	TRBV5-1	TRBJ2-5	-	TGCGCCAGCAGGAAGACTAGCGGAGACCAAGAGACCCAGTACTTC	CASRKTSGDQETQYF
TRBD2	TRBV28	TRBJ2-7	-	TGTGCCAGCAGTTTAGGCCTAGCGGGAGCGAGGTTCCACGAGCAGTACTTC	CASSLGLAGARFHEQYF
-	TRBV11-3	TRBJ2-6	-	TGTGCCAGCAGCTTAGGGACGTCTGGGGCCAACGTCCTGACTTTC	CASSLGTSGANVLTF
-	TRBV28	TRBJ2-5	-	TGTGCCAGCAGCTCCAGGGACGAGACCCAGTACTTC	CASSSRDETQYF
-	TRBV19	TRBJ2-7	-	TGTGCCAGTACTCCCCAGACGGGTTACGAGCAGTACTTC	CASTPQTGYEQYF
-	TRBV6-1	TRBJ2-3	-	TGTGCCAGCAGTGAAGTCTCACGGGGGGATACGCAGTATTTT	CASSEVSRGDTQYF
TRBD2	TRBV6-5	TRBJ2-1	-	TGTGCCAGCAGGGGGCGGGAGGCCTTCAATGAGCAGTTCTTC	CASRGREAFNEQFF
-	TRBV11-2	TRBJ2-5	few	TGTGCCAGCAGCTTACCACTGTCGACCCAGTACTTC	CASSLPLSTQYF
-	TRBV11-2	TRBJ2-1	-	TGTGCCAGCAGCCTCTCGCCCTCCTACAATGAGCAGTTCTTC	CASSLSPSYNEQFF
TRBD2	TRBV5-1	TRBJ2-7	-	TGCGCCAGCAGCTTGGCAGCGGGAGGCTCCTACGAGCAGTACTTC	CASSLAAGGSYEQYF
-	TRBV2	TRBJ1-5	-	TGTGCCAGCAGTTCTCCACCTGGAGTCCAGCCCCAGCATTTT	CASSSPPGVQPQHF
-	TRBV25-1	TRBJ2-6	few	TGTGCCAGCGCGGTAGGTGGGGCCAACGTCCTGACTTTC	CASAVGGANVLTF
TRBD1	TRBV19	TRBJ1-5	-	TGTGCCAGTAGTATGGTAGGACAGGGCAATCAGCCCCAGCATTTT	CASSMVGQGNQPQHF
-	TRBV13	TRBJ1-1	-	TGTGCCAGCAGCACGAGGAGACAGAACACTGAAGCTTTCTTT	CASSTRRQNTEAFF
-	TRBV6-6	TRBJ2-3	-	TGTGCCAGCAGTTCAACAGATACGCAGTATTTT	CASSSTDTQYF
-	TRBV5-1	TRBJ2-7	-	TGCGCCAGCAGCCCCGGGACACTGGCCTACGAGCAGTACTTC	CASSPGTLAYEQYF
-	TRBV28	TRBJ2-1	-	TGTGCCAGCAGCTCTGGACATTACAATGAGCAGTTCTTC	CASSSGHYNEQFF
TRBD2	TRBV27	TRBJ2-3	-	TGTGCCTCACAAGGGCTAGCGGCGACAGATACGCAGTATTTT	CASQGLAATDTQYF
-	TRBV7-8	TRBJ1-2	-	TGTGCCAGCAGCTTACAGGGCGCCTATGGCTACACCTTC	CASSLQGAYGYTF
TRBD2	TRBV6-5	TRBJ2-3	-	TGTGCCAGCAGTCTAGCGGGAAGCACAGATACGCAGTATTTT	CASSLAGSTDTQYF
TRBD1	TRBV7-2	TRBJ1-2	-	TGTGCCAGCAGCTCATCACAGGGGGACTATGGCTACACCTTC	CASSSSQGDYGYTF
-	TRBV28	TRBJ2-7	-	TGTGCCAGCACACATCACCGATACGAGCAGTACTTC	CASTHHRYEQYF
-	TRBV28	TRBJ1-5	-	TGTGCCAGCAGCTCTCCCGGCGGGAATCAGCCCCAGCATTTT	CASSSPGGNQPQHF
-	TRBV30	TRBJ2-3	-	TGTGCCTGGAGTGCAGGGGATAGCACAGATACGCAGTATTTT	CAWSAGDSTDTQYF
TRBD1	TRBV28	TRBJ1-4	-	TGTGCCAGCAGTTCACCGGGACAGGGACAGGAAAAACTGTTTTTT	CASSSPGQGQEKLFF
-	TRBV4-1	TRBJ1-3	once	TGCGCCAGCAGCCAAGAAGGGATCACCAGCTCTGGAAACACCATATATTTT	CASSQEGITSSGNTIYF
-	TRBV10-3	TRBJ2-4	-	TGTGCCGTCAGCCCGGCGGGAACAAAAAACATTCAGTACTTC	CAVSPAGTKNIQYF
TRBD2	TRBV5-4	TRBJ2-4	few	TGTGCCAGCAGCTTGGACGGGAGGTTGGAAATTCAGTACTTC	CASSLDGRLEIQYF
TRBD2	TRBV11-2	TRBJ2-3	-	TGTGCCAGCAGCTTATCCGGGAGGAGTTTGGATACGCAGTATTTT	CASSLSGRSLDTQYF
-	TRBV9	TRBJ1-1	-	TGTGCCAGCAGCGTAAGTTGGGGAGTCACTGAAGCTTTCTTT	CASSVSWGVTEAFF